This T cell receptor beta chain was profiled in a study of response to subunit inactivated influenza vaccine. Study-wide results and limits: That few new T cells are recruited by each seasonal influenza vaccination was the authors' suggestion.

This clonotype was counted at least ten times. What it binds is unknown. From the RT-PCR reads, TCRdb called clonotypes with MiXCR, one entry per CDR3 protein. The sample holds fewer than 600,000 distinct CDR3 sequences, around 7.7% seen once. The CDR3 runs to 16 residues. The junction had 10 bases not matched to a gene; V was cut back by 6 bases and J by 2 bases. Germline lookup yields CDR1 SNHLY and CDR2 FYNNEI. The specimen was PBMCs from blood, collected approximately 25 months after vaccination. The source of this sequence is a man between 50 and 75 years old who received an inactivated influenza vaccine. J is TRBJ2-1 and V is TRBV2; 7 positions agree with TRBD2. The CDR3 nucleotides are TGTGCCAGCAGACCCCTTGCTAGCGGACCCTACAATGAGCAGTTCTTC. It codes for CASRPLASGPYNEQFF.